Below are 20 T cell receptor beta chains sequenced from a single sample in a study of blood T cell repertoires in COVID-19. Repertoires were generated with immunoSEQ multiplex PCR, while TCRdb's copy carries only in-frame clones and drops some. The table lists hundreds of thousands of clones, around 91% of them singletons. The sequencing sample was made of PBMCs or T cells enriched from blood (not recorded which). These receptors came from a woman in her 40s who had recovered from COVID-19.

The chain is built from TRBV6-5 and TRBJ2-7, with 10 bases fitting TRBD1. This CDR3 is 15 amino acids long. Germline lookup yields CDR1 MNHEY and CDR2 SVGAGI. The V segment lost 6 bases and the J segment 1 base; nucleotides outside the gene matches: 6. The CDR3 loop reads CASRNRDRGSYEQYF. The DNA of the CDR3 is TGTGCCAGCAGAAACCGGGACAGGGGTTCCTACGAGCAGTACTTC.

J is TRBJ1-5 and V is TRBV6-5; D possibly corresponds to TRBD1 (5 bases). The germline V gene has CDR1 MNHEY and CDR2 SVGAGI. Trimming took 0 bases from V and 15 from J, leaving 18 bases between them. This CDR3 comprises 14 residues. In nucleotides, the CDR3 is TGTGCCAGCAGTTACTCAGCGCAGGAGGGGTCCAGGCATTTT. This gives the protein CASSYSAQEGSRHF.

The chain joins TRBV7-9 to TRBJ2-5, with 9 positions matching TRBD2. V dropped 7 bases and J dropped 4; count of bases not matched to a gene: 4. This CDR3 contains 13 residues. CDR1 is SEHNR and CDR2 is FQNEAQ in the germline V gene (reference sequence). The CDR3 bases are TGTGCCAGCATAATAGCGGGAGCAGAGACCCAGTACTTC. As protein: CASIIAGAETQYF.

This clone was picked up one time. The V gene is TRBV19, the J gene TRBJ1-1, with D maybe TRBD1 (6 bases). Germline V gene lookup returns CDR1 LNHDA and CDR2 SQIVND (reference sequence). The CDR3 has 15 amino acids. Trimming removed 4 bases at V and 0 bases at J, with 12 bases between. This CDR3 is CASSKPGHLNTEAFF. CDR3 nucleotides: TGTGCCAGTAGTAAACCGGGACATTTGAACACTGAAGCTTTCTTT.

The chain joins TRBV15 to TRBJ1-1; tentatively, D is TRBD1 (6 bases). The germline V gene has CDR1 LNHNV and CDR2 YYDKDF (reference sequence). The CDR3 sequence is 14 residues long. Trimming stripped 4 bases from V and 2 bases from J, with 11 bases between. The CDR3 DNA reads TGTGCCACCAGCATTGGGACAACTAACACTGAAGCTTTCTTT. Translation gives CATSIGTTNTEAFF.

Only one count was recorded for this clone. This rearrangement joins TRBV9 to TRBJ2-3, with 8 bases matching TRBD1. Germline CDR1 reads SGDLS; CDR2 reads YYNGEE. CDR3 length: 16 residues. The V segment lost 3 bases and the J segment 1 base; nucleotides outside the gene matches: 7. CDR3 nucleotide sequence: TGTGCCAGCAGCGCCCTGACAGGGGTTGGCACAGATACGCAGTATTTT. Its translation is CASSALTGVGTDTQYF.

As to this clone: This specimen includes other DNA sequences encoding the same CDR3. V gene TRBV19 combines with J gene TRBJ2-7; maybe TRBD1 (5 bases). Germline CDR1 LNHDA, CDR2 SQIVND (reference sequence). V lost 3 bases to trimming and J lost 2 bases, with 11 bases between them. CDR3 length: 14 residues. In DNA, the CDR3 is TGTGCCAGTAGTATTGGCGACAGAGCCTACGAGCAGTACTTC. It translates to CASSIGDRAYEQYF.

This clone was observed a single time. The J gene is TRBJ2-2, the V gene TRBV5-1; D uncertain. Trimming pared 6 bases from V and 1 base from J, leaving 7 bases between. Germline assignment: CDR1 SGHRS and CDR2 YFSETQ. The length of the CDR3 is 13 residues. The CDR3 DNA reads as TGCGCCAGCAAAGCCCAGAACACCGGGGAGCTGTTTTTT. Its translation is CASKAQNTGELFF. The variable domain in full, with the rest retrieved from reference TRBV5-1 and TRBJ2-2, is KAGVTQTPRYLIKTRGQQVTLSCSPISGHRSVSWYQQTPGQGLQFLFEYFSETQRNKGNFPGRFSGRQFSNSRSEMNVSTLELGDSALYLCASKAQNTGELFFGEGSRLTVL.

The V gene is TRBV27, the J gene TRBJ2-3, with a tentative D call TRBD2 (5 bases). Trimming removed 6 bases at V and 3 bases at J, with 10 bases between. This CDR3 has 13 residues. Germline lookup yields CDR1 MNHEY and CDR2 SMNVEV (reference sequence). CDR3 sequence (DNA): TGTGCCAGCAGCCCGAGGGTGACAGATACGCAGTATTTT. This encodes CASSPRVTDTQYF.

The chain couples TRBV11-3 to TRBJ2-2; 9 bases match TRBD2. With 3 bases clipped from V and 1 base from J, the junction kept 3 bases outside the gene matches. Germline V gives CDR1 SGHNT, CDR2 YENEEA. The CDR3 extends over 16 amino acids. For the CDR3, the DNA is TGTGCCAGCAGCTTGCGAGCGGGAGGGAACACCGGGGAGCTGTTTTTT. Protein sequence: CASSLRAGGNTGELFF.

The chain has TRBV7-2 and TRBJ2-3; a weak D match, TRBD2 (5 bases). V dropped 3 bases and J dropped 5 bases, with 9 bases sitting between them. Germline V gene sequence: CDR1 SGHTA, CDR2 FQGNSA. The CDR3 extends over 13 amino acids. The CDR3 sequence is CASSLEAEDTQYF. CDR3 in DNA: TGTGCCAGCAGCTTGGAAGCGGAAGATACGCAGTATTTT. Combining the CDR3 with reference TRBV7-2 and TRBJ2-3 gives the whole variable domain GAGVSQSPSNKVTEKGKDVELRCDPISGHTALYWYRQSLGQGLEFLIYFQGNSAPDKSGLPSDRFSAERTGGSVSTLTIQRTQQEDSAVYLCASSLEAEDTQYFGPGTRLTVL.

The chain uses TRBV19 and TRBJ1-2; D might be TRBD1 (5 bases). The CDR3 loop spans 16 amino acids. Germline V gene data show CDR1 as LNHDA and CDR2 as SQIVND (reference sequence). The ends were cut back, 7 bases at V and 5 bases at J, with 23 bases in the middle. CDR3 residues: CASKQTGTLRTYGYTF. The CDR3 DNA reads as TGTGCCAGTAAACAGACCGGGACTCTCCGAACTTATGGCTACACCTTC.

CDR3 in DNA: TGTGCCAGTAGTCCAAATCCGGGACAGGGAAGTATTGGCTTTAGCAATCAGCCCCAGCATTTT. Translating gives CASSPNPGQGSIGFSNQPQHF. This chain links TRBV19 with TRBJ1-5, with 9 nucleotides matching TRBD1. CDR1 is LNHDA and CDR2 is SQIVND in the germline V gene (reference sequence). The CDR3 sequence is 21 residues long. With 5 bases clipped from V and 0 bases from J, the junction kept 20 bases outside the gene matches.

This clone was detected a few times. The genes are TRBV7-9 and TRBJ2-3; a possible D gene is TRBD2 (6 bases). Trimming pared 5 bases from V and 1 base from J, leaving 13 bases between. Germline-derived CDR1 and CDR2 are SEHNR and FQNEAQ (reference sequence). This CDR3 is built from 15 residues. The CDR3 sequence is CASSPRRAGTDTQYF. The CDR3 nucleotides are TGTGCCAGCAGCCCCCGGAGGGCGGGCACAGATACGCAGTATTTT. Variable domain in full (rest from reference TRBV7-9 and TRBJ2-3): DTGVSQNPRHKITKRGQNVTFRCDPISEHNRLYWYRQTLGQGPEFLTYFQNEAQLEKSRLLSDRFSAERPKGSFSTLEIQRTEQGDSAMYLCASSPRRAGTDTQYFGPGTRLTVL.

This rearrangement joins TRBV18 to TRBJ2-7; 12 bases match TRBD2. V lost 1 base to trimming and J lost 6 bases; unmatched junction nucleotides: 13. Germline V gene lookup returns CDR1 KGHSH and CDR2 LQKENI. The CDR3 sequence is 18 residues long. The CDR3 reads CASSPLTSGGVVGTEQYF. CDR3 DNA: TGTGCCAGCTCACCACTGACTAGCGGGGGCGTCGTCGGAACCGAGCAGTACTTC.

This chain joins TRBV12-5 and TRBJ2-5, with D possibly being TRBD1 (6 bases). This CDR3 spans 13 amino acids. Trimming took 3 bases from V and 5 from J, leaving 10 bases between them. Germline V gene lookup returns CDR1 LGHNT and CDR2 FRNRAP. The CDR3 loop reads CASGLTGTETQYF. Here the CDR3 DNA reads TGTGCTAGTGGTTTAACAGGGACCGAGACCCAGTACTTC.

V usage is TRBV25-1 and J usage is TRBJ2-3; 7 nucleotides match TRBD1. After removal of 7 bases from V and 4 bases from J, the junction contained 8 bases not matched to a gene. Germline V CDR1 and CDR2: MGHDK, SYGVNS. This CDR3 spans 14 amino acids. The CDR3 loop is CASIGRGWADTQYF. CDR3 bases: TGTGCCAGCATCGGCAGGGGGTGGGCAGATACGCAGTATTTT.

This rearrangement joins TRBV7-2 to TRBJ2-1; 8 positions match TRBD2. J gave up 6 bases and V 4 bases, and 14 bases lay outside the gene matches. The CDR3 is made up of 17 amino acids. Germline loops: CDR1 SGHTA, CDR2 FQGNSA. This chain's CDR3 is CASSSGLGRNQGNEQFF. The CDR3 region has the DNA TGTGCCAGCAGCTCGGGACTAGGGCGGAATCAAGGCAATGAGCAGTTCTTC.

V gene TRBV5-5 combines with J gene TRBJ2-7; D gene uncertain. The length of the CDR3 is 13 residues. Germline CDR1 is SGHKS and CDR2 is YYEKEE (reference sequence). The V end lost 2 bases, the J end lost 4 bases, and 10 bases lay between the germline ends. The CDR3: CASSFASRYEQYF. The DNA for the CDR3 is TGTGCCAGCAGCTTCGCTTCTAGGTACGAGCAGTACTTC.

The rearrangement uses TRBV12-3 or TRBV12-4 and TRBJ1-5; D is unresolved. CDR3 length: 13 amino acids. V dropped 5 bases and J dropped 4 bases, with 9 bases sitting between them. The CDR3 protein is CASSPGGNQPQHF. The CDR3 coding sequence is TGTGCCAGCAGTCCGGGTGGGAATCAGCCCCAGCATTTT.